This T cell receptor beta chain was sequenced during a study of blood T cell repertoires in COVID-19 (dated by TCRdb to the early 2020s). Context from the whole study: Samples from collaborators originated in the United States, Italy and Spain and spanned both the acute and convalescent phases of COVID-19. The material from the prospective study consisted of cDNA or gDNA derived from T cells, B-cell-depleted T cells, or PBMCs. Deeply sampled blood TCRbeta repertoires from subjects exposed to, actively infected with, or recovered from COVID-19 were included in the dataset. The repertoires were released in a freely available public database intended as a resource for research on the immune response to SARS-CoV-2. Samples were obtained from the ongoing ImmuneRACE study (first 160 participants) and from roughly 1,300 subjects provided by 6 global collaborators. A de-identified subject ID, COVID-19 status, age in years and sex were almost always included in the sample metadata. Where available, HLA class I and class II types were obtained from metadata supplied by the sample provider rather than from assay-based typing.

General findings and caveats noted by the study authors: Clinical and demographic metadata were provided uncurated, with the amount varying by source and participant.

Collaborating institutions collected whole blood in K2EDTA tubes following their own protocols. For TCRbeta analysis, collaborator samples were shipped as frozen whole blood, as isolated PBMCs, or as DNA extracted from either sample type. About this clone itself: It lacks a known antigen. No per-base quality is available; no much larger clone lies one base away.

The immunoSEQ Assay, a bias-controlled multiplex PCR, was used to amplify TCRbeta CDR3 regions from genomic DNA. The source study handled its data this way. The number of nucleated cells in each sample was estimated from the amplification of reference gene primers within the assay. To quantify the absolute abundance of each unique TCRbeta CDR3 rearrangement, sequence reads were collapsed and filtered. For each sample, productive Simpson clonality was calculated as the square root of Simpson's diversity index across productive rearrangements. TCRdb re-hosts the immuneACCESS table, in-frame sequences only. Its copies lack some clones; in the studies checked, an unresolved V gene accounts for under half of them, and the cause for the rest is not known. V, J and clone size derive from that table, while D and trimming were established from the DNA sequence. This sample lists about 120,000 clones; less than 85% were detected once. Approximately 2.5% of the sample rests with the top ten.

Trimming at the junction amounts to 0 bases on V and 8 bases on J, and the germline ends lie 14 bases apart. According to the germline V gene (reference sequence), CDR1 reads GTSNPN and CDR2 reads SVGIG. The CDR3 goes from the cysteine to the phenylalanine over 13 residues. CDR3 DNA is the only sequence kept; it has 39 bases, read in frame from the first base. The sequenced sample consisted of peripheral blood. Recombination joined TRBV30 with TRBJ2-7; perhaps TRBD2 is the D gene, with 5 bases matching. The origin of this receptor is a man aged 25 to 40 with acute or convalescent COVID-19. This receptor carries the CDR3 CAWSVLVRVQQYF. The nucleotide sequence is TGTGCCTGGAGTGTACTAGTAAGGGTCCAGCAGTACTTC.